This entry lists 8 T cell receptor beta chains sequenced from one sample in a study of blood T cells in healthy people across ages. Primers used in a second PCR of roughly 6 to 11 cycles were a sample-barcoded 5' primer and a J-beta primer mix. MiXCR, run by TCRdb on the 5' RACE reads, gives a single entry per CDR3 protein. The sample yields 550,000 to 600,000 distinct CDR3 sequences, 27% seen once. Sequencing used blood. These receptor sequences come from a woman aged 70-85 years in good health.

Note on this clonotype: One end of the junction is discordant with germline, which a read error may explain. The gene calls are TRBV18 and TRBJ2-1, with D unresolved. This CDR3 region has 14 residues. CDR1 and CDR2 from the germline V gene are KGHSH and LQKENI. CDR3 in DNA: TGTGCCAGCACACCTTCGGATGGGTACAATGAGCAGTTCTTC. Amino acids: CASTPSDGYNEQFF.

The table lists this clonotype with many counts. This sequence joins TRBV29-1 and TRBJ2-5; 8 nucleotides align to TRBD1. CDR1 is SQVTM, CDR2 ANQGSEA, per germline. Trimming cost V 6 bases and J 6 bases; bases outside gene matches: 6. The CDR3 has 12 residues. The CDR3 sequence is CSVGTGGKTQYF. CDR3 nucleotide sequence: TGCAGCGTGGGGACAGGAGGGAAGACCCAGTACTTC.

V usage is TRBV7-2 and J usage is TRBJ2-5, with 10 bases that match TRBD2. The junction had 10 bases not matched to a gene; V was cut back by 1 base and J by 11 bases. The CDR3 runs to 15 residues. Germline V CDR1 and CDR2: SGHTA, FQGNSA. CDR3 sequence: CASSLGASGGREQYF. CDR3 in DNA: TGTGCCAGCAGCTTAGGGGCTAGCGGGGGAAGAGAGCAGTACTTC.

This clonotype came up a few times. This chain uses TRBV4-1 with TRBJ2-5; D may be TRBD1 or TRBD2 (5 bases each). This CDR3 region has 13 residues. Germline V gene sequence: CDR1 MGHRA, CDR2 YSYEKL. With 3 bases removed from V and 4 bases from J, the gap between germline ends came to 9 bases. CDR3 sequence: CASSQGDVETQYF. The CDR3 DNA reads as TGCGCCAGCAGCCAGGGGGACGTAGAGACCCAGTACTTC.

The table lists this clonotype with a count of one. The chain combines TRBV5-1 with TRBJ2-5; tentatively, D is TRBD2 (7 bases). Trimming removed 0 bases at V and 2 bases at J, with 17 bases between. The CDR3 spans 17 residues. CDR1 SGHRS and CDR2 YFSETQ come from the germline V gene. CDR3 nucleotides: TGCGCCAGCAGCTTGGAAGGGGGGGGGCCGAGGCAAGAGACCCAGTACTTC. This codes for CASSLEGGGPRQETQYF.

V is TRBV27 and J is TRBJ2-7; D is possibly TRBD1 or TRBD2 (6 bases each). Per germline, CDR1 MNHEY and CDR2 SMNVEV (reference sequence). The CDR3 loop spans 15 amino acids. V was clipped by 5 bases and J by 5 bases, with 19 bases between them. The CDR3 loop is CASSARRGQGHEQYF. Written as DNA, the CDR3 is TGTGCCAGCAGTGCACGACGGGGGCAGGGTCACGAGCAGTACTTC.

The chain employs TRBV7-2 and TRBJ2-5; TRBD2 agrees at 14 bases. Trimming took 3 bases from V and 7 from J; bases not matched to a gene: 10. CDR1 is SGHTA, CDR2 FQGNSA, per germline. The CDR3 contains 17 residues. This CDR3 reads CASSLGLAGAFLGTQYF. CDR3 DNA: TGTGCCAGCAGCTTGGGACTAGCGGGGGCTTTCCTAGGGACCCAGTACTTC.

The chain recombines TRBV11-2 with TRBJ1-3; no reliable D call. With 4 bases removed from V and 2 bases from J, the gap between germline ends came to 15 bases. Germline V gene sequence: CDR1 SGHAT, CDR2 FQNNGV. The CDR3 is 16 amino acids. CDR3 sequence reads: CASSSLSSRTGNTIYF. In DNA form, the CDR3 reads TGTGCCAGCAGCTCCCTATCTTCAAGAACTGGAAACACCATATATTTT.